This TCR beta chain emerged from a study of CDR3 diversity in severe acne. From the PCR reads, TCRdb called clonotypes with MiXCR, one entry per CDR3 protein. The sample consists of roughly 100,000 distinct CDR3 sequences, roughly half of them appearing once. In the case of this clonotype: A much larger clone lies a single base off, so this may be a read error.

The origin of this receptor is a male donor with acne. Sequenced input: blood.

CDR3 in amino acids: CASSNQGSTGELFF. In DNA, the CDR3 is TGTGCCAGCAGTAACCAGGGAAGCACCGGGGAGCTGTTTTTT. This chain connects TRBV2 to TRBJ2-2; D perhaps matches TRBD1 (5 bases). In germline, CDR1 is SNHLY, CDR2 FYNNEI. V lost 5 bases and J lost 4, with 11 bases in between. This CDR3 spans 14 amino acids.